This T cell receptor (beta chain) was identified in a study of OX40 agonist ivuxolimab in advanced cancers. People who had autoimmune disease history or systemic immunosuppression were excluded. Data came from immunoSEQ multiplex PCR; TCRdb stores just in-frame clones and leaves some out. Among some 14,000 clones listed, about 70% were seen once. Losses at the gene ends were 1 base for V and 2 bases for J; bases not matched to a gene: 3. The CDR3 consists of 15 residues. CDR1 and CDR2 (germline): SGHVS, FQNEAQ. The chain has TRBV7-8 and TRBJ2-7, with 9 bases that match TRBD1. This clonotype was sampled from an adult with an advanced solid tumor such as melanoma, head and neck, liver or kidney cancer. Sample: CD4+ or CD8+ T cells sorted from blood, taken in a trial of the OX40 agonist ivuxolimab. CDR3 DNA: TGTGCCAGCAGCTTAGTACAGGGGGCAACCTACGAGCAGTACTTC. Its protein product is CASSLVQGATYEQYF.